Each of the 21 T cell receptor beta chains below was sequenced from the same sample in a study of OX40 agonist ivuxolimab in advanced cancers. Libraries were prepared by immunoSEQ multiplex PCR; TCRdb keeps only in-frame clonotypes and omits some of them. The sample lists 77,000 or so clones, over 75% occurring once. Source: CD4+ or CD8+ T cells sorted from blood, taken in a trial of the OX40 agonist ivuxolimab. These receptors came from an adult with an advanced solid tumor such as melanoma, head and neck, liver or kidney cancer.

This clone was found a few times. The rearrangement uses TRBV9 and TRBJ1-6, with D possibly matching TRBD1 (6 bases). From germline, CDR1 is SGDLS and CDR2 YYNGEE. V shed 0 bases and J shed 8 bases, with 9 bases lying between them. The CDR3 contains 14 residues. CDR3 sequence reads: CASSVGQVDSPLHF. For the CDR3, the DNA is TGTGCCAGCAGCGTAGGACAGGTCGATTCACCCCTCCACTTT. Looking up the rest from reference TRBV9 and TRBJ1-6 gives the full variable domain: DSGVTQTPKHLITATGQRVTLRCSPRSGDLSVYWYQQSLDQGLQFLIQYYNGEERAKGNILERFSAQQFPDLHSELNLSSLELGDSALYFCASSVGQVDSPLHFGNGTRLTVT.

A single count supports this clone. The genes are TRBV4-3 and TRBJ2-7; TRBD2 aligns across 8 bases. Germline V lookup: CDR1 LGHNA, CDR2 YSLEER. CDR3 size: 14 residues. The V segment lost 3 bases and the J segment 3 bases; nucleotides outside the gene matches: 4. CDR3 sequence reads: CASSHSGTSYEQYF. The CDR3 coding sequence is TGCGCCAGCAGCCATTCCGGGACTAGCTACGAGCAGTACTTC.

The J gene is TRBJ2-1, the V gene TRBV10-1; 11 bases match TRBD2. Trimming took 5 bases from V and 7 from J; bases not matched to a gene: 10. There are 16 residues in the CDR3. Germline CDR1 reads WNHNN; CDR2 reads SYGVQD (reference sequence). CDR3 amino acids: CASSLSPGTSGNEQFF. For the CDR3, the DNA is TGCGCCAGCAGTCTTTCCCCCGGGACTAGCGGAAATGAGCAGTTCTTC.

The J gene is TRBJ2-5, the V gene TRBV5-1, with 7 positions matching TRBD1. The CDR3 length is 15 residues. J gave up 3 bases and V 0 bases, and 5 bases lay outside the gene matches. Germline loops: CDR1 SGHRS, CDR2 YFSETQ. The CDR3 coding sequence is TGCGCCAGCAGCTTGGTAGGGGACAGTGAAGAGACCCAGTACTTC. Protein sequence: CASSLVGDSEETQYF.

CDR3 bases: TGTGCCAGCTCACCAATCGCTCGAGGGGAGCTGTTTTTT. Translating gives CASSPIARGELFF. The rearrangement uses TRBV18 and TRBJ2-2; no clear D gene. V lost 2 bases, J lost 8 bases, and 9 bases lay in between. CDR1 is KGHSH and CDR2 is LQKENI in the germline V gene. The CDR3 spans 13 residues. Based on the CDR3 plus reference TRBV18 and TRBJ2-2, the full variable domain is NAGVMQNPRHLVRRRGQEARLRCSPMKGHSHVYWYRQLPEEGLKFMVYLQKENIIDESGMPKERFSAEFPKEGPSILRIQQVVRGDSAAYFCASSPIARGELFFGEGSRLTVL.

V and J are TRBV9 and TRBJ2-2; 10 bases line up with TRBD2. CDR3 length: 16 amino acids. Germline trimming cut 0 bases from V and 2 bases from J; bases unmatched to any gene: 1. Germline CDR1 SGDLS, CDR2 YYNGEE. The CDR3 sequence: CASSVELAGNTGELFF. The CDR3 bases are TGTGCCAGCAGCGTAGAACTAGCGGGAAACACCGGGGAGCTGTTTTTT.

The chain joins TRBV5-1 to TRBJ1-2, with D possibly TRBD1 on 6 matching bases. CDR1 and CDR2 (germline): SGHRS, YFSETQ. V shed 4 bases and J shed 0 bases, with 16 bases lying between them. The CDR3 runs to 16 residues. The CDR3 region is CASSNKGRTANYGYTF. The CDR3 DNA sequence: TGCGCCAGCAGCAACAAGGGCCGGACAGCTAACTATGGCTACACCTTC.

This chain links TRBV28 with TRBJ2-2; possibly TRBD1 for D (6 bases). Germline loops: CDR1 MDHEN, CDR2 SYDVKM. With 2 bases removed from V and 3 bases from J, the gap between germline ends came to 22 bases. The CDR3 contains 19 residues. CDR3 sequence reads: CASSLTATGIGKDTGELFF. CDR3 sequence (DNA): TGTGCCAGCAGTTTAACCGCTACAGGGATAGGAAAAGACACCGGGGAGCTGTTTTTT.

The chain joins TRBV5-1 to TRBJ2-7; 11 nucleotides align to TRBD2. The trim removed 0 bases at V and 5 bases at J, leaving 7 bases unmatched. Germline V gene sequence: CDR1 SGHRS, CDR2 YFSETQ. The CDR3 is 16 residues long. CDR3 in amino acids: CASSLALAGGRNEQYF. CDR3 bases: TGCGCCAGCAGCTTGGCTTTAGCGGGGGGGCGCAACGAGCAGTACTTC.

The V gene is TRBV5-1, the J gene TRBJ2-2; 10 nucleotides align to TRBD1. V trimming: 7 bases; J trimming: 2 bases; junction bases outside the gene matches: 2. This CDR3 is built from 14 residues. Per the germline V gene, CDR1 is SGHRS and CDR2 is YFSETQ. CDR3 DNA: TGCGCCAGCTGGGACAGGGGTAACACCGGGGAGCTGTTTTTT. This translates into CASWDRGNTGELFF.

The genes are TRBV6-5 and TRBJ1-5; D is uncertain. Germline loops: CDR1 MNHEY, CDR2 SVGAGI. This CDR3 contains 15 residues. V was pared by 0 bases and J by 2 bases, with 8 bases between. This CDR3 is CASSYSAKGNQPQHF. The CDR3 DNA reads TGTGCCAGCAGTTACTCAGCGAAGGGCAATCAGCCCCAGCATTTT.

The J gene is TRBJ1-5, the V gene TRBV19; unclear D gene. Per the germline V gene, CDR1 is LNHDA and CDR2 is SQIVND (reference sequence). Trimming cost V 4 bases and J 3 bases, with 25 bases left between them. CDR3 length equals 19 residues. CDR3 DNA sequence: TGTGCCAGTAGTACTGCACTAATCGGAGGGCTTCGTGACAATCAGCCCCAGCATTTT. Translation gives CASSTALIGGLRDNQPQHF.

The chain employs TRBV2 and TRBJ1-5; D gene uncertain. Germline CDR1 is SNHLY and CDR2 is FYNNEI. The CDR3 is 13 amino acids. Trimming pared 6 bases from V and 3 bases from J, leaving 9 bases between. CDR3 sequence: CASRAEANQPQHF. The CDR3 DNA is TGTGCCAGCAGAGCGGAAGCCAATCAGCCCCAGCATTTT.

In the case of this clone: Because it lacks the conserved phenylalanine or tryptophan at the end, this CDR3 is likely a read error. This chain connects TRBV5-6 to TRBJ1-1; D gene uncertain. The germline V gene has CDR1 SGHDT and CDR2 YYEEEE. The CDR3 is made up of 14 amino acids. CDR3 nucleotides: TGTGCCAGCAGCTTGGAAGCAGGTTACACTGAGGCTTTCCTT. It encodes CASSLEAGYTEAFL.

CDR3 amino acids: CASSSRVVIAGNTIYF. The DNA for the CDR3 is TGTGCCAGCAGCTCGCGGGTAGTTATCGCTGGAAACACCATATATTTT. The rearrangement joins TRBV5-8 to TRBJ1-3; D gene uncertain. This CDR3 comprises 16 residues. The germline CDR1 and CDR2 sequences are SGHTS and YDEGEE. The V end lost 3 bases, the J end lost 2 bases, and 15 bases lay between the germline ends.

The chain is built from TRBV13 and TRBJ2-1; either TRBD1 or TRBD2 may supply D (5 bases each). The V end lost 0 bases, the J end lost 7 bases, and 19 bases lay between the germline ends. Germline V lookup: CDR1 PRHDT, CDR2 FYEKMQ (reference sequence). This CDR3 comprises 17 residues. CDR3 coding DNA: TGTGCCAGCAGCTTAGGCAGCAGGGCCGGGATTTTTAATGAGCAGTTCTTC. Its translation: CASSLGSRAGIFNEQFF. Filled out from reference TRBV13 and TRBJ2-1, the complete variable domain reads AAGVIQSPRHLIKEKRETATLKCYPIPRHDTVYWYQQGPGQDPQFLISFYEKMQSDKGSIPDRFSAQQFSDYHSELNMSSLELGDSALYFCASSLGSRAGIFNEQFFGPGTRLTVL.

This chain uses TRBV5-6 with TRBJ1-6; TRBD1 aligns across 10 bases. Unmatched junction bases numbered 2, after V lost 0 bases and J lost 8 bases. Looked up from germline, CDR1 is SGHDT and CDR2 is YYEEEE. The CDR3 extends over 15 amino acids. The CDR3 DNA sequence: TGTGCCAGCAGCTTGGTCGGGACAGGGGATTCACCCCTCCACTTT. This codes for CASSLVGTGDSPLHF.

This clone was seen just once. The chain joins TRBV19 to TRBJ1-5, with D perhaps matching TRBD1 (6 bases). With 0 bases removed from V and 2 bases from J, the gap between germline ends came to 17 bases. From germline, CDR1 is LNHDA and CDR2 SQIVND (reference sequence). The CDR3 runs to 18 residues. The CDR3, as DNA: TGTGCCAGTAGTATAGACGGGGGCACAAAAGGGGGCAATCAGCCCCAGCATTTT. Protein product: CASSIDGGTKGGNQPQHF. The whole variable domain, remainder taken from reference TRBV19 and TRBJ1-5, is DGGITQSPKYLFRKEGQNVTLSCEQNLNHDAMYWYRQDPGQGLRLIYYSQIVNDFQKGDIAEGYSVSREKKESFPLTVTSAQKNPTAFYLCASSIDGGTKGGNQPQHFGDGTRLSIL.

This clone was counted once. The chain joins TRBV20-1 to TRBJ1-1, with 8 bases identical to TRBD1. This CDR3 comprises 11 residues. The germline V gene encodes CDR1 DFQATT and CDR2 SNEGSKA (reference sequence). The ends lost 5 bases at V and 7 bases at J; junction bases unmatched: 3. This CDR3 is CSAGGQVEAFF. DNA for the CDR3: TGCAGTGCTGGGGGACAGGTTGAAGCTTTCTTT.

This clone occurred once. The chain couples TRBV5-1 to TRBJ2-7; 8 bases are shared with TRBD1. Germline-derived CDR1 and CDR2 are SGHRS and YFSETQ. The V and J ends lost 4 bases and 6 bases, in that order; junction bases with no gene match: 9. This CDR3 has 14 residues. In DNA, the CDR3 is TGCGCCAGCAGCCTCCAGGACAGGGTGGGCGAGCAGTACTTC. It yields the protein CASSLQDRVGEQYF.

The V gene is TRBV5-1, the J gene TRBJ2-7; D gene ambiguous. Trimming took off 4 bases at V and 3 bases at J, with 11 bases between the two ends. Germline lookup yields CDR1 SGHRS and CDR2 YFSETQ. The CDR3 contains 13 residues. The CDR3 DNA is TGCGCCAGCAGCAACGCAGCCGACTACGAGCAGTACTTC. This sequence encodes CASSNAADYEQYF.